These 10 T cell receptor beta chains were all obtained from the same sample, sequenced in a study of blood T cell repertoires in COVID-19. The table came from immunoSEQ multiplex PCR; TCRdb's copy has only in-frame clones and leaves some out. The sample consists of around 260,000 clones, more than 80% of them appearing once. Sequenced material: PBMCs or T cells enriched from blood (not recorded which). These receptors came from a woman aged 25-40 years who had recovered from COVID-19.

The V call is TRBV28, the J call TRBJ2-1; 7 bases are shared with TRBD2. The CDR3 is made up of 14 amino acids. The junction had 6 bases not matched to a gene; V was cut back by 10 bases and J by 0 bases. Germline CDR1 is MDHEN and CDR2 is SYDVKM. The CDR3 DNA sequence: TGTGCCACCCTGGGAGGGGACTCCTACAATGAGCAGTTCTTC. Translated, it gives CATLGGDSYNEQFF.

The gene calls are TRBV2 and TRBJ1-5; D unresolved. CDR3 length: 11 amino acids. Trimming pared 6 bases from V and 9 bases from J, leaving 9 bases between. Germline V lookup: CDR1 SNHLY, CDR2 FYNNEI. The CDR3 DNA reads TGTGCCAGCAGACTCGGCGGGCCCCAGCATTTT. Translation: CASRLGGPQHF.

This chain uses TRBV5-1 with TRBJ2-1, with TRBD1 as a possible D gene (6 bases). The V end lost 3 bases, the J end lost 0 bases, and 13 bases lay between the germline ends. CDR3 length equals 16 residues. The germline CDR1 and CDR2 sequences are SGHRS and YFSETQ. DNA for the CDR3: TGCGCCAGCAGCTCCAGACAGGTCAGCTCCTACAATGAGCAGTTCTTC. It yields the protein CASSSRQVSSYNEQFF.

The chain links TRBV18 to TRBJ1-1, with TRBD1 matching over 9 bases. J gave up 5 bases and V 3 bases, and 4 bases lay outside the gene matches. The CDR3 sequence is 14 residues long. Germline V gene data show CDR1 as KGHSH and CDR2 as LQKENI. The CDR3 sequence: CASSPGQGWTEAFF. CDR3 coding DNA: TGTGCCAGCTCACCCGGACAGGGGTGGACTGAAGCTTTCTTT. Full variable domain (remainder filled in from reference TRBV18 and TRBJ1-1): NAGVMQNPRHLVRRRGQEARLRCSPMKGHSHVYWYRQLPEEGLKFMVYLQKENIIDESGMPKERFSAEFPKEGPSILRIQQVVRGDSAAYFCASSPGQGWTEAFFGQGTRLTVV.

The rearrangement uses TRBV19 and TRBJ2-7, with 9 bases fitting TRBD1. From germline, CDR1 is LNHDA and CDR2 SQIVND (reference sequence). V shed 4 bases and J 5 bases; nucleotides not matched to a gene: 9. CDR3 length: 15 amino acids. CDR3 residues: CASSTSGTGSNEQYF. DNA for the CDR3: TGTGCCAGTAGTACTTCCGGGACAGGGTCTAACGAGCAGTACTTC.

The CDR3 DNA reads as TGTGCCACCAGGGGACTAGCGGGAGAAGGGGATGAGCAGTTCTTC. It translates to CATRGLAGEGDEQFF. The chain uses TRBV15 and TRBJ2-1; 14 bases match TRBD2. The trim removed 6 bases at V and 8 bases at J, leaving 6 bases unmatched. The germline V gene has CDR1 LNHNV and CDR2 YYDKDF (reference sequence). CDR3 length equals 15 residues.

CDR3 DNA: TGTGCCACCAGTGATTGGGGGACAGGGGACACAGATACGCAGTATTTT. Protein: CATSDWGTGDTDTQYF. This chain uses TRBV24-1 with TRBJ2-3; 10 nucleotides align to TRBD1. Losses at the gene ends were 2 bases for V and 2 bases for J; bases not matched to a gene: 3. The CDR3 is made up of 16 amino acids. Germline assignment: CDR1 KGHDR and CDR2 SFDVKD.

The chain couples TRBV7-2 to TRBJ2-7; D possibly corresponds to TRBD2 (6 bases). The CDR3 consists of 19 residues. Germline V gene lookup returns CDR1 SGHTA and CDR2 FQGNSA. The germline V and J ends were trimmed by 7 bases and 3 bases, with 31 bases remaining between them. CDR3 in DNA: TGTGCCAGCACCCGACAACCCCGGGGCGGGGCAAACGATCGCTACGAGCAGTACTTC. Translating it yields CASTRQPRGGANDRYEQYF.

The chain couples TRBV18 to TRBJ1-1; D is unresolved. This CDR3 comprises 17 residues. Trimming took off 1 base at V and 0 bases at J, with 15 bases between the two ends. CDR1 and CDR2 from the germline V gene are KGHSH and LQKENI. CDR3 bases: TGTGCCAGCTCACCACGGGCCATCCCACGGATGAACACTGAAGCTTTCTTT. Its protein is CASSPRAIPRMNTEAFF.

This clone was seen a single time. The CDR3 DNA sequence: TGTGCCAGCAGCCCCAGTCGAGGGGGAAAGGCGTACTTC. Translation gives CASSPSRGGKAYF. The chain has TRBV28 and TRBJ2-7; possible D gene TRBD1, 6 bases. The V end was cut by 6 bases, the J end by 12 bases, with 21 bases between. The germline V gene encodes CDR1 MDHEN and CDR2 SYDVKM. This CDR3 spans 13 amino acids.